This TCR beta chain was observed in a study of T cell changes during pregnancy in multiple sclerosis. Measured with immunoSEQ multiplex PCR; TCRdb has only the in-frame clones, and not every one. Found here are 70,000 or so clones, around 90% of them singletons; the top ten hold around 0.41%. Unmatched junction bases numbered 4, after V lost 3 bases and J lost 2 bases. This CDR3 has 15 amino acids. Germline V gene lookup returns CDR1 LGHNA and CDR2 YSLEER. The clonotype originates from a female donor with multiple sclerosis, enrolled in a pregnancy study. The chain couples TRBV4-3 to TRBJ2-5; 9 nucleotides agree with TRBD2. Material: CD4+ T cells from peripheral blood mononuclear cells, obtained before pregnancy. The CDR3 is CASSQVLAGQETQYF. The CDR3 DNA is TGCGCCAGCAGCCAGGTCCTAGCGGGGCAAGAGACCCAGTACTTC.